This T cell receptor beta chain was sequenced during a study of T cells in localized non-small cell lung cancer. This clone was seen a handful of times. Germline V lookup: CDR1 SGHNT, CDR2 YENEEA. Trimming at V came to 5 bases and at J to 3 bases, leaving 12 bases not matched to a gene. This CDR3 spans 17 amino acids. TCRdb keeps only in-frame clones here, not all; method: immunoSEQ multiplex PCR. The sample has roughly 900 clones, 24% seen once. The clonotype comes from a woman aged 40-70 years with stage I squamous cell lung carcinoma. This specimen was lung tumor tissue, taken before any cancer treatment. The V gene is TRBV11-3, the J gene TRBJ2-3; 9 positions agree with TRBD2. Here the CDR3 DNA reads TGTGCCAGCAGCCGTGGCCTAGCGGGGACAAGGACAGATACGCAGTATTTT. Protein sequence: CASSRGLAGTRTDTQYF.